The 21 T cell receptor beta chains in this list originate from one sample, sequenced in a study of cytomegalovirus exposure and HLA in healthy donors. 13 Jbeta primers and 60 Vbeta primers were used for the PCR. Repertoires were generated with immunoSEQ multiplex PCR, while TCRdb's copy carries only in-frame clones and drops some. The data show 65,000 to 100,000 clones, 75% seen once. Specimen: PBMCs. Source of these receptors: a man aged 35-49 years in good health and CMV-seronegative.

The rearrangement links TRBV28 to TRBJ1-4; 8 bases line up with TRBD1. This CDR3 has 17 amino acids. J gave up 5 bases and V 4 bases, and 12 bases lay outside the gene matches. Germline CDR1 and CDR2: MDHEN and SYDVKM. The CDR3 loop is CASSYNPKQGGNEKLFF. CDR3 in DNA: TGTGCCAGCAGTTATAACCCAAAACAGGGGGGGAATGAAAAACTGTTTTTT.

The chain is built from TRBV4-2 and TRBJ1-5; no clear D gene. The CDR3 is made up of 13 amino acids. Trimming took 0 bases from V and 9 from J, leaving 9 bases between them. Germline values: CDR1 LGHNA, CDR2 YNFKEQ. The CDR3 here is CASSQERSRPQHF. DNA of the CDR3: TGTGCCAGCAGCCAAGAGAGATCAAGGCCCCAGCATTTT.

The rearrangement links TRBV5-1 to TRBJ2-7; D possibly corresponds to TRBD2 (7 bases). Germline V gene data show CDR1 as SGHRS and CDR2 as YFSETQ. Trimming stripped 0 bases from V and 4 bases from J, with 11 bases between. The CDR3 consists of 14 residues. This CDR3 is CASSLEGGGYEQYF. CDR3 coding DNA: TGCGCCAGCAGCTTGGAAGGGGGAGGGTACGAGCAGTACTTC.

The DNA for the CDR3 is TGTGCCAGCAGTTTGGGAGTAAGTCAGCCCCAGCATTTT. Translated: CASSLGVSQPQHF. This chain uses TRBV27 with TRBJ1-5; D unresolved. The germline V gene has CDR1 MNHEY and CDR2 SMNVEV (reference sequence). This CDR3 spans 13 amino acids. Trimming took off 3 bases at V and 6 bases at J, with 9 bases between the two ends.

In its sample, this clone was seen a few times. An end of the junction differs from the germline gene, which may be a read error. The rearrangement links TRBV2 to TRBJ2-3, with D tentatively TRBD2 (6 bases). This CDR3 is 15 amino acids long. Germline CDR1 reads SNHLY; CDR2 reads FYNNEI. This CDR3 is CASSEGWGDTDTQYF. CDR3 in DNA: TGTGCCAGCAGCGAAGGTTGGGGGGACACAGATACGCAGTATTTT.

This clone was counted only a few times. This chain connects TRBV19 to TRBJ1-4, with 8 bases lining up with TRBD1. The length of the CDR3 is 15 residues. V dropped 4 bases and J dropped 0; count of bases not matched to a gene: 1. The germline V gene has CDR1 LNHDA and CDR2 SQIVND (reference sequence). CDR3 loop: CASSTTGATNEKLFF. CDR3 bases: TGTGCCAGTAGTACGACAGGGGCAACTAATGAAAAACTGTTTTTT.

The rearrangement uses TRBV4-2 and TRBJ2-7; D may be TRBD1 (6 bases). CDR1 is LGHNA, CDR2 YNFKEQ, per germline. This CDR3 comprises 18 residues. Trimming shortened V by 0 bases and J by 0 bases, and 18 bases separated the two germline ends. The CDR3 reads CASSQDTQGRSLSYEQYF. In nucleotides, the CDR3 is TGTGCCAGCAGCCAAGATACGCAGGGGCGTTCTCTCTCCTACGAGCAGTACTTC.

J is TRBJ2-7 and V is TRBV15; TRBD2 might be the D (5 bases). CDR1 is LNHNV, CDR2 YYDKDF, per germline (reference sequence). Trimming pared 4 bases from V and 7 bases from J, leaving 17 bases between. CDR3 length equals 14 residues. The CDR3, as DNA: TGTGCCACCAGCAACGAGCGGCGCGGTTTAGAGCAGTACTTC. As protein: CATSNERRGLEQYF.

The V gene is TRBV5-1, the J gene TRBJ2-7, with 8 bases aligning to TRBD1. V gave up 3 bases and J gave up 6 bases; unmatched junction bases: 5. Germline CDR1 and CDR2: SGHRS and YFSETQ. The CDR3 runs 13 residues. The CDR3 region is CASSSTGEREQYF. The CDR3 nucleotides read TGCGCCAGCAGCTCGACAGGGGAGCGCGAGCAGTACTTC. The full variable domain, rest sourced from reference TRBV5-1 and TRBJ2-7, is KAGVTQTPRYLIKTRGQQVTLSCSPISGHRSVSWYQQTPGQGLQFLFEYFSETQRNKGNFPGRFSGRQFSNSRSEMNVSTLELGDSALYLCASSSTGEREQYFGPGTRLTVT.

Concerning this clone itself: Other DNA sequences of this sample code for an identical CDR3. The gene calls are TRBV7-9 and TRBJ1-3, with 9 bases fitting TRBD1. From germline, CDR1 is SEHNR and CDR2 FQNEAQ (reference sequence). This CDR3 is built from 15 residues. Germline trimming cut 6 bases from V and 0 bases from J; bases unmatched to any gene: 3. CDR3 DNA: TGTGCCAGCAGAGGGACAGGGTCCTCTGGAAACACCATATATTTT. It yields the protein CASRGTGSSGNTIYF.

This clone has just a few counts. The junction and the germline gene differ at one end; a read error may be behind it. The chain's CDR3 is CASSLVGSWGDPYNEQFF. Here the CDR3 DNA reads TGTGCTAGCAGCTTAGTGGGGAGCTGGGGAGATCCCTACAATGAGCAGTTCTTC. The chain is built from TRBV7-7 and TRBJ2-1; a possible D gene is TRBD2 (5 bases). The CDR3 sequence is 18 residues long. Germline values: CDR1 SSHAT, CDR2 FNYEAQ (reference sequence).

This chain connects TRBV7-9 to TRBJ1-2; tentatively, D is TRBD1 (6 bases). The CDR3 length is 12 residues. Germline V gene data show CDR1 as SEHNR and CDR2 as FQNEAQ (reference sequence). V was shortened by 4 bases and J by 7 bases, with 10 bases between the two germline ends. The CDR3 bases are TGTGCCAGCAGCTCCACAGGGAGTGGCTACACCTTC. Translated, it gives CASSSTGSGYTF.

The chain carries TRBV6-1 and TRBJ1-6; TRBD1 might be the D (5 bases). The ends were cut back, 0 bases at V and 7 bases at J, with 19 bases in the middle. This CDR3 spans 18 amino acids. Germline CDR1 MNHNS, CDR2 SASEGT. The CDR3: CASSEAKAGGVENSPLHF. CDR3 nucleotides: TGTGCCAGCAGTGAAGCGAAGGCGGGGGGAGTGGAGAATTCACCCCTCCACTTT.

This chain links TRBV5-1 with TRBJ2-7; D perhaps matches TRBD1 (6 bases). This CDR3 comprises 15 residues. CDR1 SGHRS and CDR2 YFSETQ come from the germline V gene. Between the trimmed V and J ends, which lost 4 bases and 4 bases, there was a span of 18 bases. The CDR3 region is CASSPSTGSDYEQYF. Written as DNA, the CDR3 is TGCGCCAGCAGCCCCAGCACAGGGTCGGATTACGAGCAGTACTTC.

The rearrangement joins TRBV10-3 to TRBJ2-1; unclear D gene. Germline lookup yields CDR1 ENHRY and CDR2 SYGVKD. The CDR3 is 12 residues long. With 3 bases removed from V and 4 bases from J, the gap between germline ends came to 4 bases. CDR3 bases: TGTGCCATCAGTGATATGTACAATGAGCAGTTCTTC. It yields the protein CAISDMYNEQFF.

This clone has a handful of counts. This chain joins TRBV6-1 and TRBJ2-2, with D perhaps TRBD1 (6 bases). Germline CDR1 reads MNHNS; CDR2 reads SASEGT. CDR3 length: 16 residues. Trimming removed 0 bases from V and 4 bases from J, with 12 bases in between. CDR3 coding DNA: TGTGCCAGCAGTGAAGCTTTACAGGGCATCACCGGGGAGCTGTTTTTT. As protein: CASSEALQGITGELFF.

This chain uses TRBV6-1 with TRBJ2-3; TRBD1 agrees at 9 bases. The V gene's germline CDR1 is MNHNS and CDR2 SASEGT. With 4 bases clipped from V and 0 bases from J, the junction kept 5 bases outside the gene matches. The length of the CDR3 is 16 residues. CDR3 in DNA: TGTGCCAGCAGTGCCCGGACAGGGGCTAGCACAGATACGCAGTATTTT. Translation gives CASSARTGASTDTQYF.

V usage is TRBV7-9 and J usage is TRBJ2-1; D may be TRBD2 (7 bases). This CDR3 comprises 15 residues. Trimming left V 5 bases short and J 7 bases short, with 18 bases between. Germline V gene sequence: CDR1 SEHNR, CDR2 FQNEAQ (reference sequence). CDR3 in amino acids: CASSPSRGAQNEQFF. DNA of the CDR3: TGTGCCAGCAGCCCTAGCCGGGGGGCCCAAAATGAGCAGTTCTTC.

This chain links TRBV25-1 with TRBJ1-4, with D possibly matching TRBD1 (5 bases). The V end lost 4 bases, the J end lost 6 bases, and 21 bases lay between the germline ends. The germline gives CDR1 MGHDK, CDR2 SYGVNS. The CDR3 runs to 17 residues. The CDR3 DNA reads TGTGCCAGCAGTGGGCGGACAATGGTCTCCGAGTATGAAAAACTGTTTTTT. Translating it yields CASSGRTMVSEYEKLFF.

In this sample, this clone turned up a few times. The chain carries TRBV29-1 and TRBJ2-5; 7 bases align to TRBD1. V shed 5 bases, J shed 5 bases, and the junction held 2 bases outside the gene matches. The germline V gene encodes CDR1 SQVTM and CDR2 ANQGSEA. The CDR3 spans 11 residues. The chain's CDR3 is CSVQGVETQYF. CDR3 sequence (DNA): TGCAGCGTTCAGGGGGTGGAGACCCAGTACTTC.

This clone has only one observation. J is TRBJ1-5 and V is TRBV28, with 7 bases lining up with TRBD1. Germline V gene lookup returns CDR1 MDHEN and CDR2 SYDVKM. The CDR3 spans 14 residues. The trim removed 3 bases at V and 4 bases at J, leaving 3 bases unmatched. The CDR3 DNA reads TGTGCCAGCAGTTTCAGGGGGAGTAATCAGCCCCAGCATTTT. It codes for CASSFRGSNQPQHF.